The source of this T cell receptor (beta chain) is a study of T cell repertoires in cytomegalovirus infection (dated by TCRdb to the late 2010s). A note on the overall study: The HLA type of each donor mattered for the analysis, because public TCR beta signatures pointed to carriage of CMV infection along with the matching HLA type.

Findings and caveats that apply to the study as a whole: In both this cohort and an independent cohort of some 350 donors, the cumulative frequency of public TCR beta family members distinguished carriers of CMV infection plus the relevant HLA type. The ex vivo response was dominated by HLA-C-restricted CMV-specific TCR beta clonotypes, which also provided the single most frequent clonotype in two of eight donors.

This clonotype appeared many times. It has no known antigen specificity. Per-nucleotide qualities are absent, and no much larger clonotype sits a single base away. V drops 2 bases and J drops 8 bases, leaving 15 bases in between. From its cysteine to its phenylalanine, the CDR3 spans 15 amino acids. Kept here is only the CDR3 DNA, which spans 45 bases and is read in frame from base 1. CDR1 and CDR2 are drawn from the germline V gene (reference sequence): SEHNR, FQNEAQ. TCRdb records Illumina HiSeq 1500 as the sequencer. TCRdb cleaned the public reads at Q25 with fastp, built clones with MiXCR and kept in-frame beta chains. Entries are consolidated by CDR3 protein sequence, retaining the most common genes and DNA. The sample contains 150,000 to 200,000 distinct CDR3 sequences, about a tenth of them found a single time. The ten largest clones take up approximately 4.2% of the sample.

The sample consisted of PBMCs. Here the chain combines TRBV7-9 and TRBJ1-4, with the identity of the D gene unclear. The sequence was collected from a human donor in good health (CMV status not recorded). Some clones in this sample may be carry-over from other donors' samples. The sequenced DNA is TGTGCCAGCAGCTTACACGCCCGGGAGGAGGAAAAACTGTTTTTT. Its amino acids are CASSLHAREEEKLFF.